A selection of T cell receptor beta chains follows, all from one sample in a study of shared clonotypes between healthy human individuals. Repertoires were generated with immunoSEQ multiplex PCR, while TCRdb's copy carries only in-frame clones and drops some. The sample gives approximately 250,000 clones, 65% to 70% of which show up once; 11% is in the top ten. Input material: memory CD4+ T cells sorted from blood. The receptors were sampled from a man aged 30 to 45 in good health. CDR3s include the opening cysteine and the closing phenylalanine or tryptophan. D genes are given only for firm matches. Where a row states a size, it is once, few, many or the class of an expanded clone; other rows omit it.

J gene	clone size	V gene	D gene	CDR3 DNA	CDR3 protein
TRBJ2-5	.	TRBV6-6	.	TGTGCCAGCAGTTACCCGCCGGGGCAGACCGGGACCCAGTACTTC	CASSYPPGQTGTQYF
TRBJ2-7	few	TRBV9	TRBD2	TGTGCCAGCAGCGCCGGGACTAGCGGGAGTCTGCACGAGCAGTACTTC	CASSAGTSGSLHEQYF
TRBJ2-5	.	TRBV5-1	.	TGCGCCAGCAGCTTGACCGGCTATTCTGAGACCCAGTACTTC	CASSLTGYSETQYF
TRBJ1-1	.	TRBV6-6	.	TGTGCCAGCAGTTACTTTCAGGGTGGGAACACTGAAGCTTTCTTT	CASSYFQGGNTEAFF
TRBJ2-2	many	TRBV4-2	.	TGTGCCAGCAGCCAAGATGGGGGAAGGAACACCGGGGAGCTGTTTTTT	CASSQDGGRNTGELFF
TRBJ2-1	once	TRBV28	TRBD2	TGTGCCAGCAGTCTGGGACTAGCGGGAGGGACCTCCTACAATGAGCAGTTCTTC	CASSLGLAGGTSYNEQFF
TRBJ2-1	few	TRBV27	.	TGTGCCAGCAGTTTATCCAGCACTAGTTATGAGCAGTTCTTC	CASSLSSTSYEQFF
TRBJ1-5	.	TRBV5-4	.	TGTGCCAGCAGCTTCGTGGGAGATAGCAATCAGCCCCAGCATTTT	CASSFVGDSNQPQHF
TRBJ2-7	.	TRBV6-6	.	TGTGCCAGCAGGGACGGCGGTTACGAGCAGTACTTC	CASRDGGYEQYF
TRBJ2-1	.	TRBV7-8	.	TGTGCCAGCAGCCAAGGGGGAGGGTACAATGAGCAGTTCTTC	CASSQGGGYNEQFF
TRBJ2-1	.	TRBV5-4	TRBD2	TGTGCCAGCAGACCAGGACTAGCGGGAGATAATGAGCAGTTCTTC	CASRPGLAGDNEQFF
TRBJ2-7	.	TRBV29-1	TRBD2	TGCAGCGGTATGAATATAGCGGGAGGGAAATACGAGCAGTACTTC	CSGMNIAGGKYEQYF
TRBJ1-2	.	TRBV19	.	TGTGCCAGTAGTAGGAAGGGATCTGCTGGCTACACCTTC	CASSRKGSAGYTF
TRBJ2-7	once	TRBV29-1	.	TGCAGCGTTGCGGCTTGGGATTGGCAGTACTTC	CSVAAWDWQYF
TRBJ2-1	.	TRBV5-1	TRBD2	TGCGCCAGCAGCTCCTCGCTAGCGGGAACCTACAATGAGCAGTTCTTC	CASSSSLAGTYNEQFF
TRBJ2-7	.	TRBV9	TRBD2	TGTGCCAGCAGCGTCTTAGCGAGCGGGACCTACGAGCAGTACTTC	CASSVLASGTYEQYF
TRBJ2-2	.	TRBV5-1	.	TGCGCCAGCAGCTTGTATGGCGGAACGAACACCGGGGAGCTGTTTTTT	CASSLYGGTNTGELFF
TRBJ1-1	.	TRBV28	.	TGTGCCAGCACGACGCATGGCCGTGTCACTGAAGCTTTCTTT	CASTTHGRVTEAFF
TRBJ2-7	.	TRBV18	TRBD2	TGTGCCAGCTCACCTAGGGCGGGAGCGGTACACGAGCAGTACTTC	CASSPRAGAVHEQYF
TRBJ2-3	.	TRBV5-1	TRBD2	TGCGCCAGCAGCTTGGAGGGACTAGTGGATACGCAGTATTTT	CASSLEGLVDTQYF
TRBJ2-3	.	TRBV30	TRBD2	TGTGCCTGCGGGGGGACTGGAACGCACGATCGAACGCAGTATTTT	CACGGTGTHDRTQYF
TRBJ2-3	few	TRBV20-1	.	TGCAGTGCTAGGCAGACAGATACGCAGTATTTT	CSARQTDTQYF
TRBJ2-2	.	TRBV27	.	TGTGCCAGCAGTTTAAGGTGGCAGGGGAGGAACACCGGGGAGCTGTTTTTT	CASSLRWQGRNTGELFF
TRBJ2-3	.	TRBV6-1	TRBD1	TGTGCCAGCAGTGACGGACAGGGTAGGTGGGATACGCAGTATTTT	CASSDGQGRWDTQYF
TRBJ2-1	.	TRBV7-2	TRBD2	TGTGCCAGCAGCTTAGCGGGAGGGGCTTACAATGAGCAGTTCTTC	CASSLAGGAYNEQFF
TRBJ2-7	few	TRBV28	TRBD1	TGTGCCAGCAGTAAGCTCCAGGGGGCTGGGATCTACGAGCAGTACTTC	CASSKLQGAGIYEQYF
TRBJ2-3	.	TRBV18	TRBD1	TGTGCCAGCTCGCCGGGACAGGGGGTGGCAGATACGCAGTATTTT	CASSPGQGVADTQYF
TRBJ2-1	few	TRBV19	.	TGTGCCAGTAGTAAGACGAATGAGCAGTTCTTC	CASSKTNEQFF
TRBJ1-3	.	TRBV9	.	TGTGCCAGCAGCGTAGGACCCGGAAACACCATATATTTT	CASSVGPGNTIYF
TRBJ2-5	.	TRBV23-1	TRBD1	TGCGCCAGCAGTCAATCAAGAGGGGACAGCCAAGAGACCCAGTACTTC	CASSQSRGDSQETQYF
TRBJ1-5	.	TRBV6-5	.	TGTGCCAGCAGTTCGCGTCTGGACGGACGGATTCAGCCCCAGCATTTT	CASSSRLDGRIQPQHF
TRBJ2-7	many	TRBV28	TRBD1	TGTGCCAGCGAAGAGGGGACAGGGAAGGACGAGCAGTACTTC	CASEEGTGKDEQYF
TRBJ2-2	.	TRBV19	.	TGTGCCAGTAGGACCGGAGGGAACACCGGGGAGCTGTTTTTT	CASRTGGNTGELFF
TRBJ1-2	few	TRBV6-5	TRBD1	TGTGCCAGCAGCCGAAACAGGGGGAACTATGGCTACACCTTC	CASSRNRGNYGYTF
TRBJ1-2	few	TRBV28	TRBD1	TGTGCCAGCAGCACACCTCGGACAGGGGGCTATGGCTACACCTTC	CASSTPRTGGYGYTF
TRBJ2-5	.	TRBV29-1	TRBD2	TGCAGCGGCCGAACTAGCGGGCGGGAGACCCAGTACTTC	CSGRTSGRETQYF
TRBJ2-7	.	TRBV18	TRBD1	TGTGCCAGCTCTCCCAACAGGGGTCACGACGAGCAGTACTTC	CASSPNRGHDEQYF
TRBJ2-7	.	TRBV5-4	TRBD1	TGTGCCAGCAGCGGGGACAGGGGGGGAGAGCAGTACTTC	CASSGDRGGEQYF
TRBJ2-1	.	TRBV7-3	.	TGTGCCAGCAGCTTATCTCACATCAGCGGCTACAATGAGCAGTTCTTC	CASSLSHISGYNEQFF
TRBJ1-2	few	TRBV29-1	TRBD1	TGCAGCACCAGGGACAGAAGAGAGAACTATGGCTACACCTTC	CSTRDRRENYGYTF
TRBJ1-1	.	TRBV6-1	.	TGTGCCAGCAGTGGGAAGTTTGACACTGAAGCTTTCTTT	CASSGKFDTEAFF
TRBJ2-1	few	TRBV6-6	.	TGTGCCAGCAGTCGTCCCCGGGATGAGCAGTTCTTC	CASSRPRDEQFF